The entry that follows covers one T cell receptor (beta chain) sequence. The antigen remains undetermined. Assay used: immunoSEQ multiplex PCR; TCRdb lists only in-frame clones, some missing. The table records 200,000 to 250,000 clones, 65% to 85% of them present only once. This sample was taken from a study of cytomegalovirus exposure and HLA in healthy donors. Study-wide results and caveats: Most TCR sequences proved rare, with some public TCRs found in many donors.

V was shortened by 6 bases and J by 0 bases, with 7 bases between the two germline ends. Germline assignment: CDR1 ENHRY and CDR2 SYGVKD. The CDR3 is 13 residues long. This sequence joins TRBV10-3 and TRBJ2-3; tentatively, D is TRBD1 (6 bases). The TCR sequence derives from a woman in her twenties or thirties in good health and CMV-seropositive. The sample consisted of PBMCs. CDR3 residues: CAIRQGSTDTQYF. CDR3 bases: TGTGCCATCAGGCAGGGGAGCACAGATACGCAGTATTTT.